The present T cell receptor beta chain was sequenced within a study of control samples from healthy donors and cancer patients. Generated by immunoSEQ multiplex PCR, the TCRdb table keeps only in-frame clones and is missing some. Of approximately 70,000 clones in the sample, around 82% were seen once. The V and J ends lost 3 bases and 0 bases, in that order; junction bases with no gene match: 3. This CDR3 comprises 15 residues. Germline V CDR1 and CDR2: SGHRS, YFSETQ. Sequencing used blood. This clonotype was obtained from a man aged 50 to 60 in good health. V and J are TRBV5-1 and TRBJ2-3, with 8 bases that match TRBD1. The DNA of the CDR3 is TGCGCCAGCAGCTCGGACAGGGCGAGCACAGATACGCAGTATTTT. It is translated as CASSSDRASTDTQYF.